The 21 T cell receptor beta chains in this list originate from one sample, sequenced in a study of response to subunit inactivated influenza vaccine. TCRdb independently ran MiXCR on the RT-PCR reads; one entry per CDR3 protein. The table records fewer than 350,000 distinct CDR3 sequences, around a fifth of them present only once. The material sequenced was PBMCs from blood, taken less than 22 months after vaccination. The source is a man aged 50 to 69 who received an inactivated influenza vaccine.

The CDR3 nucleotides read TGTGCCAGCAGCCAAGAACCTAGCGGGAGGGTTTACGAGCAGTACTTC. Amino acid sequence: CASSQEPSGRVYEQYF. The rearrangement uses TRBV4-2 and TRBJ2-7; 12 bases align to TRBD2. V lost 0 bases, J lost 4 bases, and 4 bases stayed unmatched. The length of the CDR3 is 16 residues. The germline V gene has CDR1 LGHNA and CDR2 YNFKEQ.

The chain recombines TRBV20-1 with TRBJ2-1, with 12 bases lining up with TRBD2. Germline V gene lookup returns CDR1 DFQATT and CDR2 SNEGSKA (reference sequence). The CDR3 is 14 amino acids. For the CDR3, the DNA is TGCCGGACTAGCGGGATAGCTGGTGAGAATGAGCAGTTCTTC. Translation: CRTSGIAGENEQFF.

This clonotype was detected ten times or more. The J gene is TRBJ2-1, the V gene TRBV7-3; 8 bases match TRBD2. Germline V gene data show CDR1 as SGHTA and CDR2 as FQGTGA. The ends lost 0 bases at V and 8 bases at J; junction bases unmatched: 12. There are 17 residues in the CDR3. CDR3 region: CASSLTSGSIRYDEQFF. The CDR3, as DNA: TGTGCCAGCAGCTTAACGAGCGGGAGTATACGATATGATGAGCAGTTCTTC.

V is TRBV19 and J is TRBJ1-5; TRBD1 aligns across 7 bases. Germline V gene data show CDR1 as LNHDA and CDR2 as SQIVND (reference sequence). Trimming at V came to 3 bases and at J to 6 bases, leaving 11 bases not matched to a gene. This CDR3 is built from 16 residues. The CDR3 here is CASSIVQGQRGQPQHF. CDR3 DNA sequence: TGTGCCAGTAGTATTGTACAGGGGCAGCGAGGTCAGCCCCAGCATTTT. Full variable domain (outside the CDR3, taken from reference TRBV19 and TRBJ1-5): DGGITQSPKYLFRKEGQNVTLSCEQNLNHDAMYWYRQDPGQGLRLIYYSQIVNDFQKGDIAEGYSVSREKKESFPLTVTSAQKNPTAFYLCASSIVQGQRGQPQHFGDGTRLSIL.

This rearrangement joins TRBV5-1 to TRBJ1-5; TRBD1 agrees at 8 bases. V was clipped by 4 bases and J by 7 bases; unmatched bases: 10. The CDR3 loop spans 15 amino acids. Germline CDR1 SGHRS, CDR2 YFSETQ. In DNA, the CDR3 is TGCGCCAGCAGCGTAGGACCGACAGGGGAACAGCCCCAGCATTTT. Amino acid sequence: CASSVGPTGEQPQHF.

This clonotype has just a few counts. The V call is TRBV12-3 or TRBV12-4, the J call TRBJ1-5, with 7 bases matching TRBD1. CDR3 length equals 15 residues. V was clipped by 2 bases and J by 7 bases; unmatched bases: 8. This CDR3 reads CASSLNRGVTQPQHF. CDR3 nucleotides: TGTGCCAGCAGTTTAAACAGGGGAGTCACCCAGCCCCAGCATTTT.

The chain joins TRBV12-3 or TRBV12-4 to TRBJ1-6; 9 nucleotides agree with TRBD1. V shed 3 bases and J 9 bases; nucleotides not matched to a gene: 6. This CDR3 contains 15 residues. In nucleotides, the CDR3 is TGTGCCAGCAGTTTTGATGGGACAGGGTCTTCACCCCTCCACTTT. Protein sequence: CASSFDGTGSSPLHF.

The sample holds a few counts of this clonotype. This sequence joins TRBV28 and TRBJ1-2; 7 nucleotides line up with TRBD1. CDR1 is MDHEN, CDR2 SYDVKM, per germline. This CDR3 spans 15 amino acids. J gave up 4 bases and V 4 bases, and 9 bases lay outside the gene matches. The CDR3 loop reads CASSSDEGQSYGYTF. As DNA, the CDR3 is TGTGCCAGCAGTTCCGACGAGGGACAGAGCTATGGCTACACCTTC.

This chain links TRBV30 with TRBJ2-1; TRBD1 matches 10 bases. Germline CDR1 GTSNPN, CDR2 SVGIG (reference sequence). This CDR3 region has 15 residues. Unmatched junction bases numbered 5, after V lost 3 bases and J lost 3 bases. The CDR3 bases are TGTGCCTGGAGCGGACAGGGGGGGATCTACAATGAGCAGTTCTTC. Residues: CAWSGQGGIYNEQFF.

A remark on this clonotype: A junction boundary mismatches the germline segment, possibly from a read error. The V gene is TRBV7-9, the J gene TRBJ1-1; D remains unclear. CDR3 size: 13 residues. CDR1 SEHNR and CDR2 FQNEAQ come from the germline V gene (reference sequence). The CDR3 is CANSLAIGNEAFF. The CDR3 DNA reads TGTGCCAACAGCTTAGCGATAGGGAATGAAGCTTTCTTT.

This clonotype was found many times. At one end, the junction sequence differs from germline, possibly due to a read error. The chain uses TRBV4-2 and TRBJ2-3; TRBD1 matches 9 bases. Germline V gene sequence: CDR1 LGHNA, CDR2 YNFKEQ. This CDR3 is built from 15 residues. The CDR3 spells CASNQQGAAADTQYF. The CDR3 coding sequence is TGTGCCAGCAACCAACAGGGGGCCGCCGCAGATACGCAGTATTTT.

This clonotype was detected a few times. The junction departs from germline at one end; a sequencing error may be responsible. The V call is TRBV4-2, the J call TRBJ1-3, with D unclear. Germline CDR1 and CDR2: LGHNA and YNFKEQ. The CDR3 runs 15 residues. The DNA of the CDR3 is TGCGCCAGCAGCCAAGACGGCAGCTCTGGAAACACCATATATTTT. Amino acid sequence: CASSQDGSSGNTIYF.

This clonotype was picked up many times. The rearrangement uses TRBV2 and TRBJ1-2; 7 nucleotides line up with TRBD1. Germline CDR1 reads SNHLY; CDR2 reads FYNNEI. Trimming removed 5 bases from V and 4 bases from J; junction bases left unmatched: 7. This CDR3 spans 14 amino acids. CDR3 loop: CASSLDRWGYGYTF. For the CDR3, the DNA is TGTGCCAGCAGTTTGGACAGGTGGGGCTATGGCTACACCTTC.

The V call is TRBV10-3, the J call TRBJ2-5; 9 bases fit TRBD1. CDR3 length equals 13 residues. The germline V gene encodes CDR1 ENHRY and CDR2 SYGVKD. Trimming cost V 7 bases and J 3 bases; bases outside gene matches: 3. The CDR3 DNA follows: TGTGCCATCAAGCGGACAGGGGAAGAGACCCAGTACTTC. This gives the protein CAIKRTGEETQYF.

This clonotype has only a few counts. The chain is built from TRBV12-3 or TRBV12-4 and TRBJ2-3; either TRBD1 or TRBD2 may fit D (7 bases each). The CDR3 has 16 amino acids. V shed 0 bases and J shed 6 bases, with 16 bases lying between them. The CDR3 is CASSLAGRRGGDTQYF. CDR3 coding DNA: TGTGCCAGCAGTTTAGCAGGTCGCAGGGGGGGGGATACGCAGTATTTT.

This clonotype was counted only a few times. The chain has TRBV5-1 and TRBJ2-1; TRBD1 aligns across 9 bases. V lost 4 bases and J lost 4; bases outside the gene matches: 6. The CDR3 sequence is 15 residues long. The germline CDR1 and CDR2 sequences are SGHRS and YFSETQ. CDR3 residues: CASSTRTGAYNEQFF. Here the CDR3 DNA reads TGCGCCAGCAGCACACGGACAGGGGCGTACAATGAGCAGTTCTTC.

The rearrangement joins TRBV28 to TRBJ2-3, with a weak D call TRBD1 (7 bases). From germline, CDR1 is MDHEN and CDR2 SYDVKM. The CDR3 has 15 residues. V was cut by 5 bases and J by 3 bases, with 15 bases left in between. CDR3 bases: TGTGCCAGCAGTCGAGGACAGGCGGGGACAGATACGCAGTATTTT. Residues: CASSRGQAGTDTQYF.

This clonotype was found many times. The rearrangement joins TRBV4-1 to TRBJ1-1, with D tentatively TRBD1 (5 bases). Germline assignment: CDR1 MGHRA and CDR2 YSYEKL. Trimming cost V 0 bases and J 8 bases, with 10 bases left between them. CDR3 length equals 13 residues. CDR3 DNA sequence: TGCGCCAGCAGCCAAGACGGTCGGGGGGAAGCTTTCTTT. Translating it yields CASSQDGRGEAFF.

The rearrangement uses TRBV20-1 and TRBJ2-1; 8 bases are shared with TRBD2. Germline V gene sequence: CDR1 DFQATT, CDR2 SNEGSKA (reference sequence). This CDR3 region has 15 residues. V gave up 3 bases and J gave up 4 bases; unmatched junction bases: 8. CDR3 DNA sequence: TGCAGTGCTAGTTCGGGGGGGGCTTTGTACAATGAGCAGTTCTTC. Amino acid sequence: CSASSGGALYNEQFF.

This clonotype was counted a few times. For the CDR3, the DNA is TGTGCCTGGACCCTGGGACAGGGTTTCTACGAGCAGTACTTC. This codes for CAWTLGQGFYEQYF. The chain uses TRBV30 and TRBJ2-7; 9 bases line up with TRBD1. Germline assignment: CDR1 GTSNPN and CDR2 SVGIG (reference sequence). The CDR3 loop spans 14 amino acids. The V segment lost 4 bases and the J segment 3 bases; nucleotides outside the gene matches: 7.

This clonotype was counted between two and nine times. The chain joins TRBV3-1 to TRBJ2-7; 10 bases agree with TRBD1. This CDR3 contains 15 residues. From germline, CDR1 is LGHDT and CDR2 YNNKEL (reference sequence). V shed 4 bases and J 6 bases; nucleotides not matched to a gene: 9. The CDR3 nucleotides read TGTGCCAGCAGCCTCGGGACAGGGGATATAGGCGAGCAGTACTTC. It translates to CASSLGTGDIGEQYF.